The present T cell receptor (beta chain) was sequenced within a study of cytomegalovirus exposure and HLA in healthy donors. Overall study: A prior analysis found 117 million unique TCR beta sequences from approximately 200 million T cells.

CDR1 and CDR2 (germline): SGHRS, YFSETQ. CDR3 length equals 14 residues. V was shortened by 5 bases and J by 2 bases, with 13 bases between the two germline ends. Worth noting for this clone: Its cognate antigen is unknown.

The primer mix had 60 Vbeta and 13 Jbeta primers. Sequencing used immunoSEQ multiplex PCR; TCRdb keeps in-frame clones, though not all of them. The sample lists 130,000 or so clones, about four fifths occurring once. Regarding the study as a whole: Most observed TCR sequences were rare, whereas some public TCRs were detected in many donors.

The receptor was derived from a woman aged 45-59 years in good health and CMV-seropositive. The source material was PBMCs. The genes are TRBV5-1 and TRBJ2-5; a possible D gene is TRBD2 (6 bases). CDR3 sequence: CASSFAGTQETQYF. The CDR3 DNA sequence: TGCGCCAGCAGTTTCGCGGGGACGCAAGAGACCCAGTACTTC.